The next 23 T cell receptor beta chains were all read from a single sample in a study of shared clonotypes between healthy human individuals. The assay was immunoSEQ multiplex PCR, and TCRdb's table has in-frame clones only and misses some. The data contain some 2.3 million clones, 90% to 95% of them singletons. The sequenced material came from naive CD4+ T cells from PBMCs. The sample's subset: CD45RA+ positively selected. The receptor source for this set is a man aged 18 to 29 in good health. Some clones in this sample may be carry-over from other donors' samples.

This chain links TRBV28 with TRBJ2-1; 8 bases line up with TRBD1. This CDR3 comprises 15 residues. V lost 5 bases, J lost 3 bases, and 6 bases stayed unmatched. Germline CDR1 and CDR2: MDHEN and SYDVKM. As DNA, the CDR3 is TGTGCCAGCAGTACCGGGACAGGCGGCTACAATGAGCAGTTCTTC. Translation: CASSTGTGGYNEQFF.

The chain joins TRBV9 to TRBJ2-1; 8 bases are a match to TRBD2. Per the germline V gene, CDR1 is SGDLS and CDR2 is YYNGEE. This CDR3 region has 13 residues. V lost 3 bases to trimming and J lost 7 bases; unmatched junction nucleotides: 3. The DNA for the CDR3 is TGTGCCAGCAGCGCGACTAGCGCAAATGAGCAGTTCTTC. Protein: CASSATSANEQFF.

A word on this clone: Other DNA sequences in the same sample also yield this CDR3. The chain links TRBV7-2 to TRBJ2-7; 8 nucleotides align to TRBD1. Germline V lookup: CDR1 SGHTA, CDR2 FQGNSA. After removal of 5 bases from V and 4 bases from J, the junction contained 7 bases not matched to a gene. The CDR3 length is 14 residues. CDR3 residues: CASSTGTGPYEQYF. In nucleotides, the CDR3 is TGTGCCAGCAGCACCGGGACAGGCCCATACGAGCAGTACTTC.

The rearrangement uses TRBV7-2 and TRBJ1-1; TRBD1 is a possible D gene (5 bases). The germline V gene has CDR1 SGHTA and CDR2 FQGNSA. CDR3 length: 13 amino acids. The V gene lost 1 base and the J gene lost 8 bases, with 11 bases spanning the gap. The CDR3, as DNA: TGTGCCAGCAGCTTAGGGGAGGGGTTAGAAGCTTTCTTT. As protein: CASSLGEGLEAFF. The full variable domain, its missing parts supplied by reference TRBV7-2 and TRBJ1-1, is GAGVSQSPSNKVTEKGKDVELRCDPISGHTALYWYRQSLGQGLEFLIYFQGNSAPDKSGLPSDRFSAERTGGSVSTLTIQRTQQEDSAVYLCASSLGEGLEAFFGQGTRLTVV.

The CDR3 reads CAWSGGPDQPQHF. The CDR3 coding sequence is TGTGCCTGGAGTGGGGGACCAGATCAGCCCCAGCATTTT. The J gene is TRBJ1-5, the V gene TRBV30; possibly TRBD1 for D (5 bases). The CDR3 totals 13 residues. The V gene's germline CDR1 is GTSNPN and CDR2 SVGIG (reference sequence). V lost 1 base and J 5 bases, leaving 9 bases between the germline ends.

V usage is TRBV28 and J usage is TRBJ1-2; 8 nucleotides align to TRBD1. In germline, CDR1 is MDHEN, CDR2 SYDVKM. The V segment lost 9 bases and the J segment 1 base; nucleotides outside the gene matches: 4. This CDR3 is 13 amino acids long. CDR3 sequence (DNA): TGTGCCAGTGGACAGGGCATTAACTATGGCTACACCTTC. Its protein is CASGQGINYGYTF.

The chain carries TRBV28 and TRBJ1-1; a possible D gene is TRBD1 (6 bases). The germline gives CDR1 MDHEN, CDR2 SYDVKM. Trimming left V 10 bases short and J 2 bases short, with 20 bases between. CDR3 length: 15 residues. The DNA for the CDR3 is TGTGCCACCATCGGAGGGGGACTCCCAAACACTGAAGCTTTCTTT. Its protein product is CATIGGGLPNTEAFF.

V usage is TRBV7-9 and J usage is TRBJ2-5, with D perhaps given as TRBD1 or TRBD2 (5 bases each). Germline-derived CDR1 and CDR2 are SEHNR and FQNEAQ (reference sequence). This CDR3 spans 15 amino acids. The V end lost 3 bases, the J end lost 1 base, and 12 bases lay between the germline ends. The CDR3 loop reads CASSLARDGQETQYF. The CDR3 DNA is TGTGCCAGCAGCTTGGCACGGGACGGCCAAGAGACCCAGTACTTC.

V is TRBV19 and J is TRBJ1-4, with 8 bases that match TRBD1. V lost 10 bases, J lost 8 bases, and 9 bases stayed unmatched. The germline CDR1 and CDR2 sequences are LNHDA and SQIVND (reference sequence). The CDR3 consists of 13 residues. The CDR3 DNA reads as TGTGCCACCCAGACCGACAGGGGCGAAAAACTGTTTTTT. Amino acid sequence: CATQTDRGEKLFF. The full variable domain, completed using reference TRBV19 and TRBJ1-4, is DGGITQSPKYLFRKEGQNVTLSCEQNLNHDAMYWYRQDPGQGLRLIYYSQIVNDFQKGDIAEGYSVSREKKESFPLTVTSAQKNPTAFYLCATQTDRGEKLFFGSGTQLSVL.

The rearrangement joins TRBV7-9 to TRBJ2-3; tentatively, D is TRBD2 (6 bases). From germline, CDR1 is SEHNR and CDR2 FQNEAQ (reference sequence). V gave up 5 bases and J gave up 0 bases, with 12 bases separating them. The CDR3 is 15 amino acids. CDR3 DNA sequence: TGTGCCAGCAGCCCGCGGGCGGGGAGCACAGATACGCAGTATTTT. Residues: CASSPRAGSTDTQYF.

V and J are TRBV6-1 and TRBJ2-7, with a weak D call TRBD1 (5 bases). This CDR3 contains 16 residues. Germline V lookup: CDR1 MNHNS, CDR2 SASEGT. V was cut by 2 bases and J by 4 bases, with 18 bases left in between. CDR3 loop: CASSEYAAGLSYEQYF. DNA of the CDR3: TGTGCCAGCAGTGAATACGCCGCAGGGCTTAGTTACGAGCAGTACTTC.

The chain uses TRBV9 and TRBJ1-3; no reliable D call. The ends were cut back, 3 bases at V and 2 bases at J, with 6 bases in the middle. In germline, CDR1 is SGDLS, CDR2 YYNGEE. This CDR3 comprises 13 residues. Here the CDR3 DNA reads TGTGCCAGCAGCGCGACGACTGGAAACACCATATATTTT. This encodes CASSATTGNTIYF.

The chain links TRBV19 to TRBJ1-4; a possible D gene is TRBD1 (5 bases). In germline, CDR1 is LNHDA, CDR2 SQIVND (reference sequence). This CDR3 region has 15 residues. V lost 7 bases and J lost 5, with 17 bases in between. CDR3 protein: CASNGIRGLNEKLFF. CDR3 DNA: TGTGCCAGTAATGGTATTAGGGGCCTGAATGAAAAACTGTTTTTT.

CDR3 sequence reads: CASTQGGSPNEKLFF. In DNA, the CDR3 is TGTGCCAGCACCCAGGGGGGTTCGCCTAATGAAAAACTGTTTTTT. The chain couples TRBV7-9 to TRBJ1-4; TRBD1 agrees at 7 bases. V lost 7 bases, J lost 3 bases, and 8 bases stayed unmatched. The CDR3 totals 15 residues. Germline loops: CDR1 SEHNR, CDR2 FQNEAQ (reference sequence). Filled out from reference TRBV7-9 and TRBJ1-4, the complete variable domain reads DTGVSQNPRHKITKRGQNVTFRCDPISEHNRLYWYRQTLGQGPEFLTYFQNEAQLEKSRLLSDRFSAERPKGSFSTLEIQRTEQGDSAMYLCASTQGGSPNEKLFFGSGTQLSVL.

This chain links TRBV5-4 with TRBJ2-7, with D unclear. Germline values: CDR1 SGHNT, CDR2 YYREEE (reference sequence). Trimming pared 4 bases from V and 7 bases from J, leaving 18 bases between. There are 14 residues in the CDR3. The CDR3 coding sequence is TGTGCCAGCAGCCCTAGGAGTGCGGTCAATGAGCAGTACTTC. Translated: CASSPRSAVNEQYF.

This rearrangement joins TRBV9 to TRBJ1-3; 7 bases are a match to TRBD1. The germline CDR1 and CDR2 sequences are SGDLS and YYNGEE. V shed 3 bases, J shed 2 bases, and the junction held 5 bases outside the gene matches. The CDR3 is 15 amino acids. CDR3 nucleotide sequence: TGTGCCAGCAGCGCAATGGGGACAGCTGGAAACACCATATATTTT. Translated: CASSAMGTAGNTIYF.

On this clone: Because it lacks the conserved phenylalanine or tryptophan at the end, this CDR3 is likely a read error. The CDR3 sequence is CASSGPIGVSGANVLTV. The CDR3 coding sequence is TGTGCCAGCTCAGGCCCCATAGGGGTTTCTGGGGCCAACGTCCTGACTGTC. The chain is built from TRBV18 and TRBJ2-6; a weak D match, TRBD1 (5 bases). The CDR3 sequence is 17 residues long. The V gene's germline CDR1 is KGHSH and CDR2 LQKENI. Trimming stripped 5 bases from V and 1 base from J, with 15 bases between.

Remarks on this clone: Other DNA sequences from this sample encode an identical CDR3 as well. V is TRBV5-1 and J is TRBJ1-1; TRBD1 is a possible D gene (5 bases). The V and J ends lost 4 bases and 0 bases respectively, with 10 bases between them. The CDR3 covers 14 residues. Germline values: CDR1 SGHRS, CDR2 YFSETQ. DNA of the CDR3: TGCGCCAGCAGCCGGGGGGACCTGAACACTGAAGCTTTCTTT. Its protein product is CASSRGDLNTEAFF.

This clone was counted a single time. The genes are TRBV7-3 and TRBJ2-1; TRBD1 or TRBD2 may be the D gene (5 bases each). The CDR3 runs to 16 residues. CDR1 is SGHTA, CDR2 FQGTGA, per germline. The germline V and J ends were trimmed by 0 bases and 7 bases, with 16 bases remaining between them. CDR3 in DNA: TGTGCCAGCAGCTTAACGTACTTTTCGGGACGGAATGAGCAGTTCTTC. Residues: CASSLTYFSGRNEQFF. Using reference TRBV7-3 and TRBJ2-1 for the parts outside the CDR3, the full variable domain is GAGVSQTPSNKVTEKGKYVELRCDPISGHTALYWYRQSLGQGPEFLIYFQGTGAADDSGLPNDRFFAVRPEGSVSTLKIQRTERGDSAVYLCASSLTYFSGRNEQFFGPGTRLTVL.

The chain joins TRBV27 to TRBJ2-1, with 8 bases fitting TRBD2. CDR3 length equals 14 residues. Germline CDR1 MNHEY, CDR2 SMNVEV (reference sequence). Losses at the gene ends were 3 bases for V and 8 bases for J; bases not matched to a gene: 6. The CDR3 region has the DNA TGTGCCAGCAGTTTGCTAGGACTAGCCGATGAGCAGTTCTTC. This encodes CASSLLGLADEQFF.

V gene TRBV4-2 combines with J gene TRBJ2-5; 15 bases are shared with TRBD2. The CDR3 has 15 amino acids. The germline CDR1 and CDR2 sequences are LGHNA and YNFKEQ. With V trimmed by 5 bases and J by 5 bases, 3 bases remained unmatched. The CDR3 DNA is TGTGCCAGCAGCTCGGGACTAGCGGGAGGTGAGACCCAGTACTTC. This sequence encodes CASSSGLAGGETQYF.

V and J are TRBV7-2 and TRBJ2-7, with no clear D. CDR3 size: 16 residues. Germline-derived CDR1 and CDR2 are SGHTA and FQGNSA. Between the trimmed V and J ends, which lost 2 bases and 5 bases, there was a span of 19 bases. CDR3: CASSLLLHLGIDEQYF. For the CDR3, the DNA is TGTGCCAGCAGCTTACTCCTGCACCTAGGGATCGACGAGCAGTACTTC.

This sequence joins TRBV5-1 and TRBJ1-4; no clear D. V dropped 4 bases and J dropped 7 bases, with 14 bases sitting between them. CDR1 is SGHRS, CDR2 YFSETQ, per germline. CDR3 length equals 14 residues. The CDR3 nucleotides are TGCGCCAGCAGCCCGTTCTTGGCGAGTGAAAAACTGTTTTTT. Translated: CASSPFLASEKLFF.